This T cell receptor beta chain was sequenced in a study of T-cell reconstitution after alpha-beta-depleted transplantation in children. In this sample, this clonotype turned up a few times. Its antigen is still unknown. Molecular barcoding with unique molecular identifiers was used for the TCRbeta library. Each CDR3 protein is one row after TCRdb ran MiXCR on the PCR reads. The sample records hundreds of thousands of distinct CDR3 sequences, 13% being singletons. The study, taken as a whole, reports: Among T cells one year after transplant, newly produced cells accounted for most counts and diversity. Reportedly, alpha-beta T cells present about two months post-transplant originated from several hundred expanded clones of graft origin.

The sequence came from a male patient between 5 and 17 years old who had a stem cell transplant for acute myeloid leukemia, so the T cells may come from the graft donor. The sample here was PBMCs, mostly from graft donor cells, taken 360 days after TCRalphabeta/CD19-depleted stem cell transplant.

The CDR3 nucleotides are TGTGCCAGCAACAGAGAGGGCCACTTTTCGACGAACACCGGGGAGCTGTTTTTT. It is translated as CASNREGHFSTNTGELFF. The rearrangement uses TRBV6-2 or TRBV6-3 and TRBJ2-2, with a possible D match to TRBD2 (5 bases). CDR1 MNHEY and CDR2 SVGEGT come from the germline V gene. V dropped 7 bases and J dropped 0 bases, with 21 bases sitting between them. CDR3 length: 18 residues.